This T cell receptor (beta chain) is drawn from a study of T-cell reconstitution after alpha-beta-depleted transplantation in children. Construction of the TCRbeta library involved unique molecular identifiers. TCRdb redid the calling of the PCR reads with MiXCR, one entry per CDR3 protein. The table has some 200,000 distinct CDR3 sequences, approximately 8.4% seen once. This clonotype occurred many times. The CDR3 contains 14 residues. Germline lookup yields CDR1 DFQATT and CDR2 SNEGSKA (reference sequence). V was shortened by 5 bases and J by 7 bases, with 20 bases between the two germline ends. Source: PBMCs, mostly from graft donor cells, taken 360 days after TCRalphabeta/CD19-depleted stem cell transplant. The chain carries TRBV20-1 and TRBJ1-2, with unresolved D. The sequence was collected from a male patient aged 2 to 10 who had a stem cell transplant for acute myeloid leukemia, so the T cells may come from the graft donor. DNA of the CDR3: TGCAGTGCTCGACTAGGTGGTCAGTTGAGTGGCTACACCTTC. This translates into CSARLGGQLSGYTF.